This section outlines one T cell receptor beta chain sequence together with its context. The germline V and J ends were trimmed by 2 bases and 3 bases, with 10 bases remaining between them. Germline CDR1 is KGHSH and CDR2 is LQKENI. This CDR3 is built from 14 residues. The protocol was immunoSEQ multiplex PCR, while the TCRdb copy is restricted to in-frame clones and leaves out a portion. The table has approximately 150,000 clones, about 86% seen once. The entry originates in a study of blood T cell repertoires in COVID-19. The J gene is TRBJ1-1, the V gene TRBV18; weak D call: TRBD1 (6 bases). The sample consisted of peripheral blood. The TCR sequence derives from a woman of 80 years or more with acute or convalescent COVID-19. CDR3 in DNA: TGTGCCAGCTCACCAATCGCAGGGGACACTGAAGCTTTCTTT. This encodes CASSPIAGDTEAFF.